The entry below describes one T cell receptor (beta chain). Its antigen is as yet unknown. This entry belongs to a study of T cells after yellow fever vaccination. Study background: It was SMART-Seq v4 Ultra Low Input that prepared the fractions with low cell numbers.

The study's findings and limits: Although most clonotypes did not, a small share appeared in both CD4 and CD8 compartments. Though weaker, the secondary response peaked faster, on day 5 versus 15. Once the booster was given, most primary-vaccination clones reappeared, at 95% to 97% for CD4 and approximately 88% for CD8.

TCRdb reanalysed the 5' RACE reads using MiXCR and keeps one entry per CDR3 protein. The repertoire holds approximately 550,000 distinct CDR3 sequences, with roughly 13% as singletons. The sequence was collected from a young man who received the YFV17D yellow fever vaccine. The specimen was PBMCs, collected on the day of the yellow fever booster vaccination.

The CDR3 is CASSLPGLAGVDTQYF. In nucleotides, the CDR3 is TGCGCCAGCAGCTTGCCGGGACTAGCGGGAGTCGATACGCAGTATTTT. The chain carries TRBV5-1 and TRBJ2-3, with 14 nucleotides matching TRBD2. CDR1 SGHRS and CDR2 YFSETQ come from the germline V gene. There are 16 residues in the CDR3. The ends lost 1 base at V and 6 bases at J; junction bases unmatched: 4.